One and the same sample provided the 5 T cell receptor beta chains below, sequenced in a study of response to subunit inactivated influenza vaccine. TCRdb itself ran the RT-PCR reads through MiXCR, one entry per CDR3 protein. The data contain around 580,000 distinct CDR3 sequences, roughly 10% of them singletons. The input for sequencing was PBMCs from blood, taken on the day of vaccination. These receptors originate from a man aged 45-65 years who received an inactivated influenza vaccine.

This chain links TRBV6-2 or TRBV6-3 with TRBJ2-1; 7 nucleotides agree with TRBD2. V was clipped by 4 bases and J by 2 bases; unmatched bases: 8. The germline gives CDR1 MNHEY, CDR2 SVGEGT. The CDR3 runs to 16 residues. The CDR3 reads CASSFGSGFTYNEQFF. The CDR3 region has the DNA TGTGCCAGCAGTTTTGGTAGCGGGTTCACCTACAATGAGCAGTTCTTC.

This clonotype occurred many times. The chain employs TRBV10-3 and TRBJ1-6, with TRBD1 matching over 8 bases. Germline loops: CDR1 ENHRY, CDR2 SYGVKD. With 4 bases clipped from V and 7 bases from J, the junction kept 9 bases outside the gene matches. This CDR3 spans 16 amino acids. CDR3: CAISALGQGENSPLHF. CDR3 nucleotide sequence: TGTGCCATCAGTGCACTAGGACAGGGTGAAAATTCACCCCTCCACTTT.

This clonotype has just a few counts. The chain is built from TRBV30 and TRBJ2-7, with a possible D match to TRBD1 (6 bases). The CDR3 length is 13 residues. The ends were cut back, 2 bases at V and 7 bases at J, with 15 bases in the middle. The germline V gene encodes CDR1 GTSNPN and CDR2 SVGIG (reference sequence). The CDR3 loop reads CAWSPPEQGEQYF. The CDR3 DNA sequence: TGTGCCTGGAGTCCCCCGGAACAGGGAGAGCAGTACTTC.

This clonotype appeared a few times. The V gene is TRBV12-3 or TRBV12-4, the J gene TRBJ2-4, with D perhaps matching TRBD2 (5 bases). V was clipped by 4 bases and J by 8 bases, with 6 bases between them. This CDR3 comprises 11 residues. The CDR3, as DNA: TGTGCCAGCAGTTCCGGGGACATTCAGTACTTC. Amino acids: CASSSGDIQYF.

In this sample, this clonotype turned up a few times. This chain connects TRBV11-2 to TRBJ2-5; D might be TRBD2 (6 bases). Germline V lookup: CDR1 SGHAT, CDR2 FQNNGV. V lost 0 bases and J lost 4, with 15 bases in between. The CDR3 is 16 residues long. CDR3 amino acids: CASSLELGRSRETQYF. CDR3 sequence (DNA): TGTGCCAGCAGCTTAGAGTTGGGGAGGAGTCGAGAGACCCAGTACTTC.